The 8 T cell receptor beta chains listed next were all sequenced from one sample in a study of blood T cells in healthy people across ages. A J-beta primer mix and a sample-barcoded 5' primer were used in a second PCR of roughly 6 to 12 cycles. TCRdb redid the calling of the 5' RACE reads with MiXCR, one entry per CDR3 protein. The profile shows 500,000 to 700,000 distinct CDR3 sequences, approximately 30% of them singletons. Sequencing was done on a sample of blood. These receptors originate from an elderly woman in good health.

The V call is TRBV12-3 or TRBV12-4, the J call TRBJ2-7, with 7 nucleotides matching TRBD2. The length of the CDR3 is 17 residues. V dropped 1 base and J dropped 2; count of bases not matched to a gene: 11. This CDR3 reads CASSLVGAGLRAYEQYF. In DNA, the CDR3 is TGTGCCAGCAGTTTAGTTGGGGCGGGACTACGGGCCTACGAGCAGTACTTC.

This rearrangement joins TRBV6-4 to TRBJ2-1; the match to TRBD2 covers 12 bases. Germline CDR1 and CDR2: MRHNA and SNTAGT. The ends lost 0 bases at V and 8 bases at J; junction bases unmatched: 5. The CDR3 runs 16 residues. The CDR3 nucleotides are TGTGCCAGCAGTGACTCGGCTAGCGGGGGGGCTGATGAGCAGTTCTTC. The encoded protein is CASSDSASGGADEQFF.

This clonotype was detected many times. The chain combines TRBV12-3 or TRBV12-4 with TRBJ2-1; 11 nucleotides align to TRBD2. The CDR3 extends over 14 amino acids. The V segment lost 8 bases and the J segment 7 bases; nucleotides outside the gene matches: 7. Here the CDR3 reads CASERTSGLNEQFF. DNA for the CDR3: TGTGCCAGCGAGAGGACTAGCGGGTTGAATGAGCAGTTCTTC.

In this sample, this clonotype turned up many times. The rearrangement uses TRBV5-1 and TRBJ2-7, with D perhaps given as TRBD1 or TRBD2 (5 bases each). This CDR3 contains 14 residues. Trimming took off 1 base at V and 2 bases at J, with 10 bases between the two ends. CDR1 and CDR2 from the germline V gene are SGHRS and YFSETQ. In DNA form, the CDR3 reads TGCGCCAGCAGCTTGATGGGGGACCCCTACGAGCAGTACTTC. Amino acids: CASSLMGDPYEQYF.

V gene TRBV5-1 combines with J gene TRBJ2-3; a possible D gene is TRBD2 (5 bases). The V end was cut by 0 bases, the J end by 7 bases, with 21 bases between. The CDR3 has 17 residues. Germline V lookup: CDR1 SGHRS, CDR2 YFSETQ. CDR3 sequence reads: CASSLVSASLPQHTQYF. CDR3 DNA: TGCGCCAGCAGCTTGGTCTCGGCTAGCCTACCACAACATACGCAGTATTTT.

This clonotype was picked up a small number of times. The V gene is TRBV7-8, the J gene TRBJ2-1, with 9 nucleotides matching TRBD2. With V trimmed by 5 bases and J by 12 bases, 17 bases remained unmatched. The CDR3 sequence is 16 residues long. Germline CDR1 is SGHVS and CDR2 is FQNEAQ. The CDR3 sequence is CASSPFRAGGGAGQFF. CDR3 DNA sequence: TGTGCCAGCAGCCCCTTCCGTGCTGGCGGGGGGGCCGGGCAGTTCTTC.

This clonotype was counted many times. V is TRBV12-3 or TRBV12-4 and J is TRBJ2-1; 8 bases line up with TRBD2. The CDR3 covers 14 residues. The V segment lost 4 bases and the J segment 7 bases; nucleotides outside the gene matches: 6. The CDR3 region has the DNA TGTGCCAGCAGTTCAAGCCGGGGGGGGAATGAGCAGTTCTTC. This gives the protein CASSSSRGGNEQFF.

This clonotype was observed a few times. This CDR3 reads CASSVVGGTEAFF. The CDR3 nucleotides read TGTGCCAGCAGTGTCGTAGGGGGCACTGAAGCTTTCTTT. The V call is TRBV7-2, the J call TRBJ1-1; TRBD1 might be the D (6 bases). V was shortened by 6 bases and J by 4 bases, with 12 bases between the two germline ends. Looked up from germline, CDR1 is SGHTA and CDR2 is FQGNSA. The CDR3 has 13 residues.